This entry concerns a single T cell receptor beta chain. Antigen specificity is unknown. This sample was included in a study of cytomegalovirus exposure and HLA in healthy donors. Findings and limits, study-wide: Testing in vitro showed a few CMV-associated chains specific for CMV antigens. Rare TCR sequences predominated, though certain public TCRs were found in many donors.

Researchers ran the PCR with 60 Vbeta and 13 Jbeta primers. The data were produced by immunoSEQ multiplex PCR, yet TCRdb's version contains in-frame clones alone and is incomplete. This sample has more than 95,000 clones, with 83% found just once. The sample consisted of PBMCs. This TCR derives from a man aged 18 to 30 in good health and CMV-seropositive.

Here the CDR3 DNA reads TGTGCCAGCAGAGAACTCAGGGTAACCGGGGAGCTGTTTTTT. Its translation: CASRELRVTGELFF. The chain uses TRBV6-1 and TRBJ2-2, with D perhaps TRBD1 (5 bases). The CDR3 consists of 14 residues. The V gene's germline CDR1 is MNHNS and CDR2 SASEGT. Trimming pared 6 bases from V and 5 bases from J, leaving 13 bases between.